These 9 T cell receptor beta chains were sequenced from one sample in a study of cytomegalovirus exposure and HLA in healthy donors. PCR amplification relied on 60 Vbeta primers (plus 13 Jbeta primers). Profiled with immunoSEQ multiplex PCR; TCRdb holds only in-frame clones, not every one. The data hold 100,000 to 150,000 clones, with around three quarters observed a single time. The source material was PBMCs. All receptors derive from a man aged 25-40 years in good health and CMV-seropositive.

In the case of this clone: Other DNA sequences in this sample translate to the same CDR3. The chain links TRBV4-1 to TRBJ1-2; D gene uncertain. Trimming removed 1 base from V and 0 bases from J, with 9 bases in between. Germline V gene sequence: CDR1 MGHRA, CDR2 YSYEKL. This CDR3 region has 15 residues. CDR3 DNA: TGCGCCAGCAGCCAAGGGCCCGGGTCTAACTATGGCTACACCTTC. Translation gives CASSQGPGSNYGYTF.

This clone appeared once. This chain joins TRBV12-5 and TRBJ2-3; TRBD1 agrees at 7 bases. After removal of 3 bases from V and 0 bases from J, the junction contained 9 bases not matched to a gene. CDR1 LGHNT and CDR2 FRNRAP come from the germline V gene. The CDR3 runs 17 residues. The CDR3 region is CASGLMTGNPSTDTQYF. CDR3 DNA: TGTGCTAGTGGTTTAATGACAGGGAATCCTAGCACAGATACGCAGTATTTT.

This chain uses TRBV7-2 with TRBJ2-7; possibly TRBD1 for D (6 bases). CDR1 is SGHTA, CDR2 FQGNSA, per germline. Deletions cut 7 bases from V and 3 bases from J, with 13 bases between. There are 13 residues in the CDR3. The CDR3 sequence is CASTPGVIYEQYF. CDR3 DNA: TGTGCCAGCACCCCAGGGGTGATCTACGAGCAGTACTTC. The variable domain in full, with the rest retrieved from reference TRBV7-2 and TRBJ2-7, is GAGVSQSPSNKVTEKGKDVELRCDPISGHTALYWYRQSLGQGLEFLIYFQGNSAPDKSGLPSDRFSAERTGGSVSTLTIQRTQQEDSAVYLCASTPGVIYEQYFGPGTRLTVT.

The rearrangement uses TRBV6-4 and TRBJ1-1; 8 bases fit TRBD1. V lost 4 bases and J lost 4; bases outside the gene matches: 17. The CDR3 is 18 amino acids. The V gene's germline CDR1 is MRHNA and CDR2 SNTAGT. CDR3 DNA: TGTGCCAGCAGTGGGCGGACAGGGTTTGTGGCCGGGGGCACTGAAGCTTTCTTT. Its protein is CASSGRTGFVAGGTEAFF.

The J gene is TRBJ2-3, the V gene TRBV11-3; TRBD1 matches at 8 bases. V was pared by 5 bases and J by 0 bases, with 4 bases of the junction left unmatched. This CDR3 spans 15 amino acids. Looked up from germline, CDR1 is SGHNT and CDR2 is YENEEA. Here the CDR3 reads CASSPGQASTDTQYF. The CDR3 nucleotides are TGTGCCAGCAGCCCGGGACAGGCTAGCACAGATACGCAGTATTTT.

J is TRBJ2-7 and V is TRBV19; the D gene is possibly TRBD2 (6 bases). The CDR3 has 15 amino acids. Germline CDR1 is LNHDA and CDR2 is SQIVND (reference sequence). V was shortened by 0 bases and J by 5 bases, with 14 bases between the two germline ends. CDR3 sequence (DNA): TGTGCCAGTAGTATAGATCTGAGGGACTTGGACGAGCAGTACTTC. This codes for CASSIDLRDLDEQYF.

The V and J genes are TRBV25-1 and TRBJ2-1; TRBD2 might be the D (5 bases). Germline V gives CDR1 MGHDK, CDR2 SYGVNS. The CDR3 totals 14 residues. The V end was cut by 7 bases, the J end by 5 bases, with 15 bases between. CDR3 amino acids: CASISEYSNNEQFF. The CDR3 DNA sequence: TGTGCCAGCATTAGCGAGTATTCTAACAATGAGCAGTTCTTC.

V and J are TRBV5-6 and TRBJ1-6; perhaps TRBD1 as D (6 bases). V was trimmed by 3 bases and J by 7 bases, leaving 8 bases between them. There are 13 residues in the CDR3. Germline values: CDR1 SGHDT, CDR2 YYEEEE. The CDR3 DNA is TGTGCCAGCAGCTGGACAGACAATTCACCCCTCCACTTT. Residues: CASSWTDNSPLHF.

This chain uses TRBV5-1 with TRBJ1-2, with TRBD1 as a possible D gene (6 bases). This CDR3 has 13 amino acids. Germline V gene lookup returns CDR1 SGHRS and CDR2 YFSETQ. Trimming removed 1 base at V and 8 bases at J, with 12 bases between. In nucleotides, the CDR3 is TGCGCCAGCAGCTTGCTGTCAGGGGACGGCTACACCTTC. Protein sequence: CASSLLSGDGYTF.